Sequencing of this T cell receptor beta chain was carried out in a study of T cell repertoires in aging, cancer and after chemotherapy. Multiplex touch-down PCR with TRB-A/B primers amplified rearranged V-D-J TRB sequences. TCRdb re-called the multiplex PCR reads with MiXCR, one entry per CDR3 protein. The sample carries around 7,800 distinct CDR3 sequences, 20% to 30% recorded once. TCR beta rearrangements were amplified from peripheral blood genomic DNA. Concerning this clonotype itself: This may be a read error, as it is one base from a much larger clone.

Trimming cost V 0 bases and J 3 bases, with 11 bases left between them. The CDR3 is 15 residues long. CDR1 GTSNPN and CDR2 SVGIG come from the germline V gene (reference sequence). The chain couples TRBV30 to TRBJ1-4; no clear D. Source material: blood. The origin of this receptor is a human donor with a blood cancer. In DNA form, the CDR3 reads TGTGCCTGGAGTGTACCGGGGTTAGCTAATGAAAAACTGTTTTTT. Residues: CAWSVPGLANEKLFF. Drawing the rest from reference TRBV30 and TRBJ1-4, the complete variable domain is SQTIHQWPATLVQPVGSPLSLECTVEGTSNPNLYWYRQAAGRGLQLLFYSVGIGQISSEVPQNLSASRPQDRQFILSSKKLLLSDSGFYLCAWSVPGLANEKLFFGSGTQLSVL.